This TCR beta chain emerged from a study of blood T cells in healthy people across ages. V was pared by 6 bases and J by 3 bases, with 12 bases between. The CDR3 is 13 residues long. Germline V CDR1 and CDR2: MNHEY, SMNVEV (reference sequence). A sample-barcoded 5' primer and a J-beta primer mix were used in a second PCR of roughly 6 to 12 cycles. Using its own MiXCR run on the 5' RACE reads, TCRdb lists one record per CDR3 protein. Here the sample spans approximately 900,000 distinct CDR3 sequences, around 46% being singletons. The sequencing input was blood. The chain is built from TRBV27 and TRBJ2-7, with a tentative D call TRBD1 (5 bases). This TCR came from a young man in good health. This CDR3 is CASSQRGIYEQYF. In nucleotides, the CDR3 is TGTGCCAGCAGCCAAAGGGGTATCTACGAGCAGTACTTC.